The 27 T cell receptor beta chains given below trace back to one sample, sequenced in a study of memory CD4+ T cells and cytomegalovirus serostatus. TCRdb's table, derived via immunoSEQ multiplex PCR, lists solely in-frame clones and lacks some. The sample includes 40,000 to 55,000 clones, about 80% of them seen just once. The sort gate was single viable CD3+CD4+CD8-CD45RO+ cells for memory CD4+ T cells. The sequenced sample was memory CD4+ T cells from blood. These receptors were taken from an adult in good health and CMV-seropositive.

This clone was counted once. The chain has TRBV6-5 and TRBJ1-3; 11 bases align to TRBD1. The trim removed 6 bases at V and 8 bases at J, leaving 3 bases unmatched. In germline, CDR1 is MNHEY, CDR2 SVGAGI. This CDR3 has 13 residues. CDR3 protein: CASSGQGADTIYF. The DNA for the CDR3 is TGTGCCAGCAGCGGACAGGGGGCTGACACCATATATTTT.

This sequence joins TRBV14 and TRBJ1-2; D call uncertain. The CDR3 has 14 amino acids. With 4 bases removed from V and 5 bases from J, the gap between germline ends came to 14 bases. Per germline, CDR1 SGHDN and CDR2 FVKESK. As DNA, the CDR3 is TGTGCCAGCAGCCTTCGACTCGGCCCTTATGGCTACACCTTC. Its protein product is CASSLRLGPYGYTF.

The CDR3 nucleotides read TGTGCCAGCCGAGTGGGCAGGAACACTGAAGCTTTCTTT. This codes for CASRVGRNTEAFF. The chain uses TRBV7-9 and TRBJ1-1; D is ambiguous. Trimming pared 8 bases from V and 1 base from J, leaving 11 bases between. Germline V gives CDR1 SEHNR, CDR2 FQNEAQ (reference sequence). This CDR3 comprises 13 residues.

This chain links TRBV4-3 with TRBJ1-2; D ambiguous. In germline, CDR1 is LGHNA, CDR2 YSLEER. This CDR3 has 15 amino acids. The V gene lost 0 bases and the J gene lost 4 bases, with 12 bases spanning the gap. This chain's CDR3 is CASSQDHQNPYGYTF. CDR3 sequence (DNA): TGCGCCAGCAGCCAAGATCACCAGAATCCCTATGGCTACACCTTC.

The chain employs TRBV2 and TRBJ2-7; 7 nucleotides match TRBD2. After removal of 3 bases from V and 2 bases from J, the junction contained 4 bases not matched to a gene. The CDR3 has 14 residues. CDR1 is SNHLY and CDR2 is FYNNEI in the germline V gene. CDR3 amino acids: CASSDQRGPYEQYF. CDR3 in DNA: TGTGCCAGCAGTGACCAGCGGGGCCCCTACGAGCAGTACTTC. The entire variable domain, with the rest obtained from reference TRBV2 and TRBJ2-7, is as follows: EPEVTQTPSHQVTQMGQEVILRCVPISNHLYFYWYRQILGQKVEFLVSFYNNEISEKSEIFDDQFSVERPDGSNFTLKIRSTKLEDSAMYFCASSDQRGPYEQYFGPGTRLTVT.

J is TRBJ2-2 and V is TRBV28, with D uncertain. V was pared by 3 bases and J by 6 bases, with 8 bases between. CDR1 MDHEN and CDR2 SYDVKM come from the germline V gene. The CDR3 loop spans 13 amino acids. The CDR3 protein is CASSFVRPGELFF. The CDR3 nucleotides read TGTGCCAGCAGTTTCGTCCGCCCCGGGGAGCTGTTTTTT. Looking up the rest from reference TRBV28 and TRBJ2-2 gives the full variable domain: DVKVTQSSRYLVKRTGEKVFLECVQDMDHENMFWYRQDPGLGLRLIYFSYDVKMKEKGDIPEGYSVSREKKERFSLILESASTNQTSMYLCASSFVRPGELFFGEGSRLTVL.

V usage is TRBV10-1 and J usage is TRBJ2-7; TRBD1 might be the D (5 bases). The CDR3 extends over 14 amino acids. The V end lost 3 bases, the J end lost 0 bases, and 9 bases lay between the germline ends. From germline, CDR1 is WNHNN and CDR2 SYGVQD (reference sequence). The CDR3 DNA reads TGCGCCAGCAGTGACAGGGCTGGCTCCTACGAGCAGTACTTC. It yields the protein CASSDRAGSYEQYF.

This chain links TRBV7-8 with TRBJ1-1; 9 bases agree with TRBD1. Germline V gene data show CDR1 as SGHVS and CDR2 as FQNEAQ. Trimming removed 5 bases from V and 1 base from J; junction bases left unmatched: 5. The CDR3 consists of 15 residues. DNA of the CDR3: TGTGCCAGCAGCCTACAGGGGGCCACGAACACTGAAGCTTTCTTT. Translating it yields CASSLQGATNTEAFF.

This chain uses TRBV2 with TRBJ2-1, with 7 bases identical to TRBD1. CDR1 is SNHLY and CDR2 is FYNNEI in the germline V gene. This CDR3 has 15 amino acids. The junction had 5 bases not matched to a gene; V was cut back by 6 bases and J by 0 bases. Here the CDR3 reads CASSRQGDSYNEQFF. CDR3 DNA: TGTGCCAGCAGCCGCCAGGGGGACTCCTACAATGAGCAGTTCTTC. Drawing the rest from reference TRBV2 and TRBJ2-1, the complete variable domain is EPEVTQTPSHQVTQMGQEVILRCVPISNHLYFYWYRQILGQKVEFLVSFYNNEISEKSEIFDDQFSVERPDGSNFTLKIRSTKLEDSAMYFCASSRQGDSYNEQFFGPGTRLTVL.

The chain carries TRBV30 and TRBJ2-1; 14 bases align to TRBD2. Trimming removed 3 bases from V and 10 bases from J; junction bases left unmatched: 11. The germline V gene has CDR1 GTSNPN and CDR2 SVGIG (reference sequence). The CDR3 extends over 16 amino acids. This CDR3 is CAWRSPGLAGVGEQFF. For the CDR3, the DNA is TGTGCCTGGAGATCTCCGGGACTAGCGGGGGTGGGAGAGCAGTTCTTC.

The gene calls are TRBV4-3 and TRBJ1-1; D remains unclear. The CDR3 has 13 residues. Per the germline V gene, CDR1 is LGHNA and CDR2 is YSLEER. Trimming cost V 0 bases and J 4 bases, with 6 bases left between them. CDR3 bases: TGCGCCAGCAGCCAAGATACCGGCACTGAAGCTTTCTTT. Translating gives CASSQDTGTEAFF.

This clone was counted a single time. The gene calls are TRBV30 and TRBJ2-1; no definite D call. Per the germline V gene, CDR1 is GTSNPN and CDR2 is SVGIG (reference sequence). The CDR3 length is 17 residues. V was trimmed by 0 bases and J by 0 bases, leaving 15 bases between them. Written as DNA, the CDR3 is TGTGCCTGGAGTGTACTATCCCCCTTGAGCTCCTACAATGAGCAGTTCTTC. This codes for CAWSVLSPLSSYNEQFF. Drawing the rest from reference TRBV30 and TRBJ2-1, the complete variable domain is SQTIHQWPATLVQPVGSPLSLECTVEGTSNPNLYWYRQAAGRGLQLLFYSVGIGQISSEVPQNLSASRPQDRQFILSSKKLLLSDSGFYLCAWSVLSPLSSYNEQFFGPGTRLTVL.

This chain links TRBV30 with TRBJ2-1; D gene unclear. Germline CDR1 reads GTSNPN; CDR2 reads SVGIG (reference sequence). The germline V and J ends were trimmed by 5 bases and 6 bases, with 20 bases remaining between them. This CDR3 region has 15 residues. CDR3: CAWSPRVTITNEQFF. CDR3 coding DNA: TGTGCCTGGTCCCCGAGAGTGACCATTACCAATGAGCAGTTCTTC.

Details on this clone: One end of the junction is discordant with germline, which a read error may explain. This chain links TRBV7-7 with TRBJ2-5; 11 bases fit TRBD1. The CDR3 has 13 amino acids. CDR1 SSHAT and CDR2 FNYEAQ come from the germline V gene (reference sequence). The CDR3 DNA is TGTGCTAGCAGCCCGGGACAGGGGGGGACCCAGTACTTC. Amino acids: CASSPGQGGTQYF.

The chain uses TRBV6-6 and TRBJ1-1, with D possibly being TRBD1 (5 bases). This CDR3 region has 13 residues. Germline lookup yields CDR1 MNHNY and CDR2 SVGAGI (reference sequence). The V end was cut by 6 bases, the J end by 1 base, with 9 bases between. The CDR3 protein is CASRPDRNTEAFF. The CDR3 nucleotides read TGTGCCAGCAGGCCAGACAGGAACACTGAAGCTTTCTTT.

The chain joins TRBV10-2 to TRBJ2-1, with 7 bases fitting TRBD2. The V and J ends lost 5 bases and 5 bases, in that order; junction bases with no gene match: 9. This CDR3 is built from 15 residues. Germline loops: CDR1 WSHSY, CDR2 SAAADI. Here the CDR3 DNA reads TGCGCCAGCAGTTTCGCTAGCGGATTAGACAATGAGCAGTTCTTC. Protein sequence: CASSFASGLDNEQFF.

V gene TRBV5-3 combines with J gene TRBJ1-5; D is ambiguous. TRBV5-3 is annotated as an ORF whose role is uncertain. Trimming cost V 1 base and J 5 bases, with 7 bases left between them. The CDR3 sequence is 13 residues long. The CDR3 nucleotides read TGTGCCAGAAGCTTGAGAGGAGATCAGCCCCAGCATTTT. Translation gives CARSLRGDQPQHF.

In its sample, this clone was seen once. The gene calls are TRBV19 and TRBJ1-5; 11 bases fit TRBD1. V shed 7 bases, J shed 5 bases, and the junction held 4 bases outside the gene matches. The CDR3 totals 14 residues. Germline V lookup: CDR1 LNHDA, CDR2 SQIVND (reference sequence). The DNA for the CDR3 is TGTGCCAGTACCCTGGACAGGGGGCATCAGCCCCAGCATTTT. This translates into CASTLDRGHQPQHF.

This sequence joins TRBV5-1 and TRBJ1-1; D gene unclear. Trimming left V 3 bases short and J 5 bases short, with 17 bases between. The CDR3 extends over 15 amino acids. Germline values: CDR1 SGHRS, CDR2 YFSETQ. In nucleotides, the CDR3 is TGCGCCAGCAGCTCCGGGTCTACCGGAGGGACTGAAGCTTTCTTT. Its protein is CASSSGSTGGTEAFF.

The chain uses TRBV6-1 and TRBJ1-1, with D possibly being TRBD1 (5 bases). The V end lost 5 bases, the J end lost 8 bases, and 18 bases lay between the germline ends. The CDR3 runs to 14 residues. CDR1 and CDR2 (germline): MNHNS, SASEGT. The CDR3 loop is CASSLNEGGTEAFF. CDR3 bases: TGTGCCAGCAGTCTCAACGAGGGCGGGACCGAAGCTTTCTTT.

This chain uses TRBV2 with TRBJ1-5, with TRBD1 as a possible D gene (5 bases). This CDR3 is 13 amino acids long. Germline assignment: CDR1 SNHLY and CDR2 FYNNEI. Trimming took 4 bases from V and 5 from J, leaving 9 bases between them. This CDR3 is CASSAGLDQPQHF. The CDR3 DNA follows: TGTGCCAGCAGTGCAGGGCTTGATCAGCCCCAGCATTTT.

The CDR3 is CASSLSRTHSSGNTIYF. The CDR3 DNA reads as TGCGCCAGCAGCTTATCACGGACACATAGCTCTGGAAACACCATATATTTT. The rearrangement uses TRBV5-1 and TRBJ1-3; D is possibly TRBD1 (5 bases). Germline loops: CDR1 SGHRS, CDR2 YFSETQ. V was shortened by 2 bases and J by 0 bases, with 15 bases between the two germline ends. The CDR3 is 17 residues long.

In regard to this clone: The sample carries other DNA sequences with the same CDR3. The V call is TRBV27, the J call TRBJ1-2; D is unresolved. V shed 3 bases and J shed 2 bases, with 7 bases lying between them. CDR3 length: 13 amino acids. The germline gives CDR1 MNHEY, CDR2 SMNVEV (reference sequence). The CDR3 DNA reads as TGTGCCAGCAGTTTGGCCGGGAACTATGGCTACACCTTC. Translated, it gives CASSLAGNYGYTF.

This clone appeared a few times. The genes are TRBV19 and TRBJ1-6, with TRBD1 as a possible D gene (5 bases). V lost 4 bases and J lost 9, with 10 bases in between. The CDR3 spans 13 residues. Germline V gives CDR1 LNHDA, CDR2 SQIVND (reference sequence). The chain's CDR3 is CASSTQRGSPLHF. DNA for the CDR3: TGTGCCAGTAGTACCCAAAGGGGTTCACCCCTCCACTTT.

CDR3 protein: CASSVAANSYNEQFF. CDR3 in DNA: TGTGCCAGCAGCGTAGCTGCGAATTCCTACAATGAGCAGTTCTTC. The rearrangement joins TRBV9 to TRBJ2-1; D not resolved. The CDR3 has 15 residues. Germline CDR1 and CDR2: SGDLS and YYNGEE. Deletions cut 0 bases from V and 1 base from J, with 8 bases between.

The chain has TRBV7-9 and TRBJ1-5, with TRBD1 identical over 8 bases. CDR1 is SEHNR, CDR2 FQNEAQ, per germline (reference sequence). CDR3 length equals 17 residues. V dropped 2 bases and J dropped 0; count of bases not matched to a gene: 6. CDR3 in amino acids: CASSLTRTGNSNQPQHF. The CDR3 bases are TGTGCCAGCAGCTTAACCAGGACAGGGAATAGCAATCAGCCCCAGCATTTT.

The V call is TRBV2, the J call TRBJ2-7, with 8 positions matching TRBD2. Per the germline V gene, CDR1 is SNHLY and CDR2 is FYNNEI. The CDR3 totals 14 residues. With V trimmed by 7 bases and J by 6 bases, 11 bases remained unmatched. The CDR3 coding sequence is TGTGCCAGCAAATACTCAGCGGGAGTTAGCGAGCAGTACTTC. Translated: CASKYSAGVSEQYF.